The 32 T cell receptor beta chains given below trace back to one sample, sequenced in a study of beta chain features in type 1 diabetes. Sequencing targeted expressed TCRB transcripts, as all isolated RNA had been reverse transcribed. The protocol was immunoSEQ multiplex PCR, while the TCRdb copy is restricted to in-frame clones and leaves out a portion. The sample lists approximately 380,000 clones, roughly 16% occurring once. The sequencing sample was made of naive CD4+ T cells from blood. These receptors all stem from a woman aged 18-29 years in good health.

The chain uses TRBV29-1 and TRBJ2-3, with 7 nucleotides matching TRBD1. CDR3 length equals 12 residues. Germline V gives CDR1 SQVTM, CDR2 ANQGSEA. The J segment lost 6 bases and the V segment lost 3 bases, leaving 3 bases of the junction unmatched. CDR3 bases: TGCAGCGTTGAGTTACAGGGGGATACGCAGTATTTT. It specifies CSVELQGDTQYF.

There are a few counts of this clone. This sequence joins TRBV18 and TRBJ1-1; D is unclear. The CDR3 spans 14 residues. The germline V gene has CDR1 KGHSH and CDR2 LQKENI. V gave up 6 bases and J gave up 2 bases, with 13 bases separating them. The CDR3: CASSLSEINTEAFF. The CDR3 DNA is TGTGCCAGCTCCCTGTCGGAGATAAACACTGAAGCTTTCTTT.

This clone has only a few counts. This chain uses TRBV5-1 with TRBJ1-1, with 7 bases matching TRBD1. V dropped 4 bases and J dropped 4; count of bases not matched to a gene: 7. Germline CDR1 is SGHRS and CDR2 is YFSETQ. The length of the CDR3 is 14 residues. The CDR3 sequence is CASSPTGVITEAFF. In DNA, the CDR3 is TGCGCCAGCAGCCCTACAGGGGTAATCACTGAAGCTTTCTTT.

A few counts support this clone. This chain connects TRBV5-4 to TRBJ2-2; a possible D gene is TRBD2 (6 bases). The CDR3 runs to 17 residues. Germline V gene data show CDR1 as SGHNT and CDR2 as YYREEE (reference sequence). The V end was cut by 2 bases, the J end by 8 bases, with 22 bases between. This CDR3 reads CASSFPRGSGTPGELFF. The CDR3 DNA sequence: TGTGCCAGCAGCTTCCCCCGCGGTAGCGGTACACCGGGGGAGCTGTTTTTT. Variable domain in full (rest from reference TRBV5-4 and TRBJ2-2): ETGVTQSPTHLIKTRGQQVTLRCSSQSGHNTVSWYQQALGQGPQFIFQYYREEENGRGNFPPRFSGLQFPNYSSELNVNALELDDSALYLCASSFPRGSGTPGELFFGEGSRLTVL.

V usage is TRBV5-1 and J usage is TRBJ2-5, with D perhaps TRBD2 (6 bases). Germline lookup yields CDR1 SGHRS and CDR2 YFSETQ. Trimming removed 7 bases at V and 4 bases at J, with 17 bases between. CDR3 length equals 14 residues. CDR3 amino acids: CASHRSGEGETQYF. CDR3 coding DNA: TGCGCCAGCCATAGATCGGGAGAAGGAGAGACCCAGTACTTC. The complete variable domain, with remaining parts taken from reference TRBV5-1 and TRBJ2-5, reads KAGVTQTPRYLIKTRGQQVTLSCSPISGHRSVSWYQQTPGQGLQFLFEYFSETQRNKGNFPGRFSGRQFSNSRSEMNVSTLELGDSALYLCASHRSGEGETQYFGPGTRLLVL.

The chain combines TRBV18 with TRBJ2-7; tentatively, D is TRBD1 (6 bases). V was shortened by 6 bases and J by 0 bases, with 15 bases between the two germline ends. The CDR3 consists of 15 residues. CDR1 and CDR2 (germline): KGHSH, LQKENI. The CDR3 protein is CASSGRDTNSYEQYF. DNA of the CDR3: TGTGCCAGCTCGGGCCGGGACACAAACTCCTACGAGCAGTACTTC.

The chain has TRBV27 and TRBJ1-1; D gene ambiguous. From germline, CDR1 is MNHEY and CDR2 SMNVEV (reference sequence). V shed 6 bases and J shed 1 base, with 15 bases lying between them. The CDR3 sequence is 15 residues long. This CDR3 reads CASSFARGANTEAFF. The CDR3 nucleotides are TGTGCCAGCAGCTTTGCCCGAGGAGCGAACACTGAAGCTTTCTTT.

This clone was recorded a few times. The J gene is TRBJ2-2, the V gene TRBV5-1; the D gene is possibly TRBD1 (6 bases). Germline values: CDR1 SGHRS, CDR2 YFSETQ. V was clipped by 4 bases and J by 1 base, with 8 bases between them. The CDR3 contains 14 residues. CDR3 loop: CASSQGQNTGELFF. CDR3 nucleotides: TGCGCCAGCAGCCAGGGACAGAACACCGGGGAGCTGTTTTTT.

This clone was counted only a few times. The J gene is TRBJ2-7, the V gene TRBV7-9, with D tentatively TRBD1 (6 bases). This CDR3 has 13 residues. V was cut by 5 bases and J by 6 bases, with 14 bases left in between. Germline CDR1 reads SEHNR; CDR2 reads FQNEAQ (reference sequence). CDR3 sequence reads: CASSVTGTSEQYF. The DNA of the CDR3 is TGTGCCAGCAGCGTAACCGGGACATCCGAGCAGTACTTC.

This clone showed up just a few times. The chain recombines TRBV6-5 with TRBJ2-4, with D perhaps matching TRBD1 (5 bases). This CDR3 has 16 amino acids. From germline, CDR1 is MNHEY and CDR2 SVGAGI. Trimming left V 0 bases short and J 1 base short, with 10 bases between. For the CDR3, the DNA is TGTGCCAGCAGTTACTCGGGTTCAGGGGCCAAAAACATTCAGTACTTC. Amino acids: CASSYSGSGAKNIQYF.

This clone was detected a few times. This chain links TRBV7-8 with TRBJ2-1; 8 bases match TRBD2. Germline CDR1 SGHVS, CDR2 FQNEAQ. V lost 1 base, J lost 10 bases, and 12 bases stayed unmatched. The CDR3 sequence is 16 residues long. CDR3: CASSLVVTSGFEEQFF. CDR3 DNA: TGTGCCAGCAGCTTAGTGGTTACTAGCGGATTTGAGGAGCAGTTCTTC.

This clone was recorded a few times. The genes are TRBV10-2 and TRBJ2-7; 11 positions agree with TRBD2. Germline CDR1 reads WSHSY; CDR2 reads SAAADI. With V trimmed by 4 bases and J by 5 bases, 4 bases remained unmatched. This CDR3 has 14 residues. This CDR3 reads CASSVVAGGHEQYF. CDR3 DNA sequence: TGCGCCAGCAGTGTGGTAGCGGGAGGGCACGAGCAGTACTTC.

This chain's CDR3 is CASSKDGGGAFF. CDR3 bases: TGTGCCAGCAGCAAAGACGGAGGAGGAGCTTTCTTT. The chain has TRBV7-9 and TRBJ1-1; D is ambiguous. Trimming left V 5 bases short and J 10 bases short, with 14 bases between. This CDR3 contains 12 residues. In germline, CDR1 is SEHNR, CDR2 FQNEAQ (reference sequence).

On this clone: Other DNA sequences in the sample encode the same CDR3. The chain combines TRBV20-1 with TRBJ2-5, with a weak D call TRBD1 (6 bases). Germline lookup yields CDR1 DFQATT and CDR2 SNEGSKA (reference sequence). CDR3 length: 11 amino acids. V lost 5 bases and J lost 5, with 9 bases in between. CDR3: CSAARGETQYF. The DNA of the CDR3 is TGCAGTGCTGCGAGGGGGGAGACCCAGTACTTC.

The chain carries TRBV5-4 and TRBJ1-1; a possible D gene is TRBD1 (5 bases). Per the germline V gene, CDR1 is SGHNT and CDR2 is YYREEE (reference sequence). V was cut by 0 bases and J by 5 bases, with 17 bases left in between. The CDR3 length is 16 residues. DNA for the CDR3: TGTGCCAGCAGCTTGGAGGCTTTTAGGGGAAGAACTGAAGCTTTCTTT. Protein sequence: CASSLEAFRGRTEAFF.

This chain links TRBV30 with TRBJ2-1; 11 nucleotides line up with TRBD2. This CDR3 contains 15 residues. Germline CDR1 is GTSNPN and CDR2 is SVGIG (reference sequence). After removal of 3 bases from V and 7 bases from J, the junction contained 8 bases not matched to a gene. The CDR3 bases are TGTGCCTGGAGGGTTACTAGCGGGAGAACGAATGAGCAGTTCTTC. Translated, it gives CAWRVTSGRTNEQFF.

The J gene is TRBJ2-1, the V gene TRBV7-9; 7 bases match TRBD1. Trimming removed 4 bases from V and 6 bases from J; junction bases left unmatched: 6. This CDR3 has 14 residues. Germline V gene data show CDR1 as SEHNR and CDR2 as FQNEAQ (reference sequence). CDR3 DNA: TGTGCCAGCAGCTCAAAAACAGGGGTCAATGAGCAGTTCTTC. Protein: CASSSKTGVNEQFF.

A word on this clone: The sample holds other DNA sequences that translate to the same CDR3. The chain has TRBV28 and TRBJ2-5; TRBD1 aligns across 8 bases. Unmatched junction bases numbered 5, after V lost 4 bases and J lost 1 base. CDR3 length equals 15 residues. The germline CDR1 and CDR2 sequences are MDHEN and SYDVKM. In DNA form, the CDR3 reads TGTGCCAGCAGTTCCCCCGGACAGGGCCAAGAGACCCAGTACTTC. This sequence encodes CASSSPGQGQETQYF.

In regard to this clone: The CDR3 carries no conserved terminal phenylalanine or tryptophan, so it likely arises from a read error. No DNA is shown, since the ends of the CDR3 on it are uncertain; the CDR3 is the one TCRdb lists. J is TRBJ2-7 and V is TRBV5-1; TRBD1 is the table's D call, not checked against the DNA. The CDR3 length equals 10 residues, ends included. Germline assignment: CDR1 SGHRS and CDR2 YFSETQ. This CDR3 is CASSFKYTGG.

J is TRBJ2-7 and V is TRBV6-1, with D maybe TRBD2 (6 bases). Germline V CDR1 and CDR2: MNHNS, SASEGT. Trimming removed 4 bases from V and 4 bases from J, with 17 bases in between. The length of the CDR3 is 15 residues. CDR3 nucleotide sequence: TGTGCCAGCAGTGCGGATCCCGGGACTGGTTACGAGCAGTACTTC. Translation gives CASSADPGTGYEQYF.

This clone was detected a few times. This chain joins TRBV6-5 and TRBJ1-1; weak D call: TRBD1 (5 bases). V shed 6 bases and J shed 4 bases, with 18 bases lying between them. Germline CDR1 and CDR2: MNHEY and SVGAGI. CDR3 size: 15 residues. In DNA form, the CDR3 reads TGTGCCAGCAGACCCAATCAGGGTTTAGGCACTGAAGCTTTCTTT. It translates to CASRPNQGLGTEAFF.

The chain combines TRBV6-5 with TRBJ2-7, with D perhaps matching TRBD2 (6 bases). V lost 7 bases and J lost 1, with 14 bases in between. The germline CDR1 and CDR2 sequences are MNHEY and SVGAGI. The CDR3 contains 14 residues. CDR3 sequence: CASTPRAGSYEQYF. CDR3 nucleotides: TGTGCCAGCACCCCAAGGGCGGGATCCTACGAGCAGTACTTC.

The CDR3 protein is CAWSVLNREVDEQFF. The CDR3 DNA sequence: TGTGCCTGGAGTGTCTTGAACAGGGAAGTCGATGAGCAGTTCTTC. V usage is TRBV30 and J usage is TRBJ2-1; tentative D call: TRBD1 (6 bases). The ends were cut back, 0 bases at V and 8 bases at J, with 17 bases in the middle. The CDR3 length is 15 residues. Germline V gene lookup returns CDR1 GTSNPN and CDR2 SVGIG (reference sequence).

This clone was counted only a few times. The V and J genes are TRBV29-1 and TRBJ2-1; 7 nucleotides line up with TRBD2. V dropped 2 bases and J dropped 4; count of bases not matched to a gene: 5. The germline CDR1 and CDR2 sequences are SQVTM and ANQGSEA. There are 14 residues in the CDR3. The CDR3 loop reads CSVERVSGYNEQFF. The CDR3 DNA follows: TGCAGCGTTGAAAGGGTTAGCGGGTACAATGAGCAGTTCTTC.

This clone has just a few counts. The chain is built from TRBV19 and TRBJ2-7; a weak D match, TRBD1 (5 bases). CDR3 length equals 14 residues. Germline V gene sequence: CDR1 LNHDA, CDR2 SQIVND (reference sequence). Trimming removed 1 base from V and 5 bases from J, with 12 bases in between. In nucleotides, the CDR3 is TGTGCCAGTAGTATAGGTCAGGGTTTCGACGAGCAGTACTTC. Its translation: CASSIGQGFDEQYF.

A few counts support this clone. CDR3 bases: TGTGCCAGCAGCCCTGGACCGCTCGGCGGACAGGGGGCCTACGAGCAGTACTTC. Protein: CASSPGPLGGQGAYEQYF. The rearrangement joins TRBV5-4 to TRBJ2-7, with 10 bases matching TRBD1. The CDR3 extends over 18 amino acids. The ends lost 4 bases at V and 2 bases at J; junction bases unmatched: 15. CDR1 and CDR2 (germline): SGHNT, YYREEE (reference sequence).

This clone showed up just a few times. The rearrangement links TRBV5-1 to TRBJ2-5; D is uncertain. CDR1 SGHRS and CDR2 YFSETQ come from the germline V gene. The CDR3 consists of 12 residues. V was pared by 1 base and J by 5 bases, with 6 bases between. The CDR3 protein is CASSLFGETQYF. CDR3 bases: TGCGCCAGCAGCTTGTTTGGCGAGACCCAGTACTTC. Together with reference TRBV5-1 and TRBJ2-5, the CDR3 gives the full variable domain: KAGVTQTPRYLIKTRGQQVTLSCSPISGHRSVSWYQQTPGQGLQFLFEYFSETQRNKGNFPGRFSGRQFSNSRSEMNVSTLELGDSALYLCASSLFGETQYFGPGTRLLVL.

This clone was detected only a few times. CDR3 sequence reads: CASSQMTQTRGEQYF. The CDR3 DNA reads TGCGCCAGCAGCCAAATGACCCAGACGAGGGGGGAGCAGTACTTC. The rearrangement links TRBV4-1 to TRBJ2-7, with TRBD1 as a possible D gene (6 bases). Germline-derived CDR1 and CDR2 are MGHRA and YSYEKL. V lost 2 bases to trimming and J lost 7 bases, with 18 bases between them. The CDR3 has 15 amino acids.

The genes are TRBV5-1 and TRBJ1-1; a possible D gene is TRBD1 (5 bases). Germline loops: CDR1 SGHRS, CDR2 YFSETQ. The CDR3 sequence is 17 residues long. V gave up 3 bases and J gave up 0 bases, with 18 bases separating them. The CDR3 nucleotides are TGCGCCAGCAGCTGGGCAAAGGGCAGGGTGTTGAACACTGAAGCTTTCTTT. As protein: CASSWAKGRVLNTEAFF.

The table lists this clone with a few counts. This chain connects TRBV11-2 to TRBJ2-5; no clear D. The CDR3 consists of 16 residues. The germline V and J ends were trimmed by 3 bases and 1 base, with 15 bases remaining between them. From germline, CDR1 is SGHAT and CDR2 FQNNGV. CDR3 residues: CASSFPSSWPQETQYF. The DNA of the CDR3 is TGTGCCAGCAGCTTTCCGTCTAGTTGGCCCCAAGAGACCCAGTACTTC.

This clone was seen a few times. CDR3 sequence: CSTRASRSYNEQFF. CDR3 nucleotide sequence: TGCAGCACTAGGGCCAGTCGCTCCTACAATGAGCAGTTCTTC. The chain joins TRBV29-1 to TRBJ2-1; D possibly corresponds to TRBD2 (5 bases). The CDR3 spans 14 residues. Germline values: CDR1 SQVTM, CDR2 ANQGSEA. V lost 8 bases and J lost 0, with 14 bases in between.

This clone was counted a single time. The chain employs TRBV5-1 and TRBJ1-2; 8 bases align to TRBD1. The ends lost 0 bases at V and 7 bases at J; junction bases unmatched: 8. In germline, CDR1 is SGHRS, CDR2 YFSETQ. The CDR3 sequence is 15 residues long. The CDR3 loop reads CASSLGQGAPFGYTF. CDR3 nucleotide sequence: TGCGCCAGCAGCTTGGGGCAGGGGGCCCCGTTTGGCTACACCTTC.